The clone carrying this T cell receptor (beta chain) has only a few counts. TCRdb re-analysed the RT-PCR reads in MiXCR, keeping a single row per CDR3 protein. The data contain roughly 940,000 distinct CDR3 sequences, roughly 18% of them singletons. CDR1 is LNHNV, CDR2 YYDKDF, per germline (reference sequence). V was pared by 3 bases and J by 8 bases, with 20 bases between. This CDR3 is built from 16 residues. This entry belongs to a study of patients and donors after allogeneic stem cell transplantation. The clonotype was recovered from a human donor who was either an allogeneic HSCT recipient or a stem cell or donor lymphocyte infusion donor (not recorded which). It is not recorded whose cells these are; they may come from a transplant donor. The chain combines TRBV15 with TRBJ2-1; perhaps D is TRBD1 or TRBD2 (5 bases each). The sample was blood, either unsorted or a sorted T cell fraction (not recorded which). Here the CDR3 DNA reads TGTGCCACCAGCAGTTTGGGACCTACCTCGATTGATGAGCAGTTCTTC. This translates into CATSSLGPTSIDEQFF.